The rows below give T cell receptor beta chains drawn from one sample of a study of human T cells and chemical hapten exposure. TCRdb processed the RACE reads anew with MiXCR; each CDR3 protein has one entry. The sample yields more than 75,000 distinct CDR3 sequences, approximately 10% seen once. The sample consisted of whole blood, taken in connection with sensitization to the hapten diphenylcyclopropenone (DPC). Receptors originate from a woman aged 25-40 years with alopecia areata. Some clones in this sample may be carry-over from other donors' samples. The CDR3 runs from the conserved cysteine through the conserved F or W. A D gene is named only where the DNA matches it firmly. Clone size is not always given. Where it is, it says once, few, many or a class for expanded clones.

V	size	J	D	DNA	CDR3
TRBV29-1	many	TRBJ1-2	.	TGCAGCGTCGGACCCACAGACTATGGCTACACCTTC	CSVGPTDYGYTF
TRBV29-1	many	TRBJ2-5	TRBD1	TGCAGCGTTGGACAGGGGCGCTGGGAGACCCAGTACTTC	CSVGQGRWETQYF
TRBV7-2	many	TRBJ1-2	.	TGTGCCAGCAGCTCCCCCGCAGGGGCTGGCTACACCTTC	CASSSPAGAGYTF
TRBV28	.	TRBJ1-2	.	TGTGCCAGCAGTTCAGGGATGAAGAACTATGGCTACACCTTC	CASSSGMKNYGYTF
TRBV11-1	many	TRBJ2-7	.	TGTGCCAGCAGCCCAGCTGGGTTCTACGAGCAGTACTTC	CASSPAGFYEQYF
TRBV7-2	few	TRBJ2-2	TRBD2	TGTGCCAGCAGCTTCGCGGGGGGGATAACCGGGGAGCTGTTTTTT	CASSFAGGITGELFF
TRBV19	many	TRBJ1-4	TRBD1	TGTGCCAGTAGTCAGGGGGGCACTAATGAAAAACTGTTTTTT	CASSQGGTNEKLFF
TRBV7-3	.	TRBJ2-2	.	TGTGCCAGCAAGGGCACCGGGGAGCTGTTTTTT	CASKGTGELFF
TRBV6-6	many	TRBJ2-2	TRBD1	TGTGCCAGCTATCCGGGACAGAGAGGAGGGGAGCTGTTTTTT	CASYPGQRGGELFF
TRBV7-2	many	TRBJ1-1	.	TGTGCCAGCAGCTTAGTCGGGAACACTGAAGCTTTCTTT	CASSLVGNTEAFF
TRBV27	few	TRBJ2-1	.	TGTGCCAGCAGAGCGGGTAGGCGCTACAATGAGCAGTTCTTC	CASRAGRRYNEQFF
TRBV3-1	many	TRBJ2-2	.	TGTGCCAGCAGCCATAGGATAGGGAACACCGGGGAGCTGTTTTTT	CASSHRIGNTGELFF
TRBV6-4	many	TRBJ2-1	.	TGTGCCAGCAGTGAATCGGCGGAGTACAATGAGCAGTTCTTC	CASSESAEYNEQFF
TRBV3-1	.	TRBJ1-5	.	TGTGCCAGCAGCCAAGCGGGGAGGGTAGGAGACCAGCCCCAGCATTTT	CASSQAGRVGDQPQHF
TRBV18	many	TRBJ1-1	.	TGTGCCAGCTCACCCGCGGCAGGGGTTCGTAACACTGAAGCTTTCTTT	CASSPAAGVRNTEAFF
TRBV3-2	few	TRBJ1-2	.	TGTGCCAGCAGCCAAGCCGGGACAGGGAAAGGCTATGGCTACACCTTC	CASSQAGTGKGYGYTF
TRBV6-2/TRBV6-3	few	TRBJ2-7	.	TGTGCCAGCAGCCCTCCGGTGGGGGTAGAGGGCGAGCAGTACTTC	CASSPPVGVEGEQYF
TRBV6-1	many	TRBJ1-2	.	TGTGCCAGCAGTCTCCACCCTGGCTACACCTTC	CASSLHPGYTF
TRBV12-3/TRBV12-4	many	TRBJ1-1	TRBD1	TGTGCCAGCAGCCTACAGGGGACTGAAGCTTTCTTT	CASSLQGTEAFF
TRBV11-3	once	TRBJ2-4	.	TGTGCCAGCAGCCCCAGGGAAAGAGCCAAAAACATTCAGTACTTC	CASSPRERAKNIQYF
TRBV6-4	many	TRBJ2-1	.	TGTGCCAGCAGTGTATGGAATGAGCAGTTCTTC	CASSVWNEQFF
TRBV6-2/TRBV6-3	many	TRBJ1-1	.	TGTGCCAGCAGTCTACCGCGGCTCGGTACTGAAGCTTTCTTT	CASSLPRLGTEAFF
TRBV12-3/TRBV12-4	few	TRBJ2-4	.	TGTGCCAGCAGTTTCAGTGGCAGTGGAACCAAAAACATTCAGTACTTC	CASSFSGSGTKNIQYF
TRBV6-1	many	TRBJ1-1	.	TGTGCCAGCAGTGTCAAGGGGAACACTGAAGCTTTCTTT	CASSVKGNTEAFF
TRBV3-1	many	TRBJ1-1	.	TGTGCCAGCAGCCACACAGGGACTCACACTGAAGCTTTCTTT	CASSHTGTHTEAFF
TRBV6-9	.	TRBJ2-5	.	TGTGCCACCAACTGGGTCCTAGTAGAGACCCAGTACTTC	CATNWVLVETQYF
TRBV4-3	.	TRBJ1-1	.	TGCGCCAGCAGCCAAGATTGGAACACTGAAGCTTTCTTT	CASSQDWNTEAFF
TRBV10-3	.	TRBJ2-1	TRBD2	TGTGCCCATAGAGCGGGAGAGGACAATGAGCAGTTCTTC	CAHRAGEDNEQFF
TRBV5-6	few	TRBJ2-1	.	TGTGCCAGCAGCGAGGGACTGCCGGGGGACAATGAGCAGTTCTTC	CASSEGLPGDNEQFF
TRBV7-2	many	TRBJ2-2	.	TGTGCCAGCAGATCGCGGGGGCAGGGGCTCACCGGGGAGCTGTTTTTT	CASRSRGQGLTGELFF
TRBV7-8	.	TRBJ2-1	.	TGTGCCAGCAGCCCCCGCCGGGACTGGATATACAATGAGCAGTTCTTC	CASSPRRDWIYNEQFF
TRBV21-1	many	TRBJ2-7	.	TGTGCCAGCAGCAAAGAGGTAGCGGGAGGGCGCTACGAGCAGTACTTC	CASSKEVAGGRYEQYF
TRBV21-1	.	TRBJ2-7	.	TGTGCCAGCAGTCCCTACGAAGGACAGGACCTTTACGAGCAGTACTTC	CASSPYEGQDLYEQYF
TRBV7-9	.	TRBJ2-3	TRBD2	TGTGCCAGCAGCCTGACTAGCGGGAGGTTGGCTACGCAGTATTTT	CASSLTSGRLATQYF
TRBV29-1	few	TRBJ1-5	.	TGCAGCGTTATTGGCATGGATGGCAATCAGCCCCAGCATTTT	CSVIGMDGNQPQHF
TRBV20-1	.	TRBJ2-7	.	TGCAGTGCTAGCAGCGGGTTAACCTACGAGCAGTACTTC	CSASSGLTYEQYF
TRBV4-3	.	TRBJ1-2	.	TGCGCCAGCAGCCAAGATTGGCAGGGCGATGGCTACACCTTC	CASSQDWQGDGYTF
TRBV6-1	few	TRBJ1-5	.	TGTGCCAGCAGTCACGCCGGCCTCACCCTGAGCAATCAGCCCCAGCATTTT	CASSHAGLTLSNQPQHF
TRBV6-4	.	TRBJ1-5	.	TGTGCCAGCAGTGGGCTACCTCTTAGCAATCAGCCCCAGCATTTT	CASSGLPLSNQPQHF
TRBV29-1	.	TRBJ2-5	.	TGCAGCGTTCTCGGGGGCGTAGCGACCCAGTACTTC	CSVLGGVATQYF
TRBV6-5	many	TRBJ1-1	TRBD1	TGTGCCAGCAGTCCGTGGACAGGTGGGGTGAACACTGAAGCTTTCTTT	CASSPWTGGVNTEAFF
TRBV7-6	many	TRBJ2-5	TRBD1	TGTGCCAGCAGCTCGACAGGGGCAGAGACCCAGTACTTC	CASSSTGAETQYF
TRBV7-3	many	TRBJ2-4	.	TGTGCCAGCAGCTCAGGAGGAGTTCAGTACTTC	CASSSGGVQYF
TRBV6-2/TRBV6-3	many	TRBJ2-4	TRBD2	TGTGCCAGCAGTTCACCTACCACGGGACTAGCGGGAGTTGGAGCCAAAAACATTCAGTACTTC	CASSSPTTGLAGVGAKNIQYF
TRBV7-6	.	TRBJ2-5	TRBD2	TGTGCCAGCAGCCCGGGACTAGCGGGAGATGGAGAGACCCAGTACTTC	CASSPGLAGDGETQYF
TRBV4-3	few	TRBJ2-1	.	TGCGCCAGCAGCCAAGATCGGGACCGATACAATGAGCAGTTCTTC	CASSQDRDRYNEQFF
TRBV9	many	TRBJ2-7	TRBD1	TGTGCCAGTCCCCGGGACAGGTCCTACGAGCAGTACTTC	CASPRDRSYEQYF
TRBV29-1	few	TRBJ2-7	TRBD1	TGCAGCGTTGGACTTGGGACAGGGAAAGTCTACGAGCAGTACTTC	CSVGLGTGKVYEQYF
TRBV4-2	many	TRBJ2-1	.	TGTGCCAGCAGCCAAGATCGGCTCCTTCTTAGCGCGTACAATGAGCAGTTCTTC	CASSQDRLLLSAYNEQFF
TRBV9	.	TRBJ2-1	TRBD2	TGTGCCAGCAGCGTTAGGCTAGCGGACTACAATGAGCAGTTCTTC	CASSVRLADYNEQFF
TRBV28	few	TRBJ2-5	.	TGTGCCAGCAGTTTTGGTGCGGTCGGGGAGACCCAGTACTTC	CASSFGAVGETQYF
TRBV29-1	.	TRBJ1-1	.	TGCAGCGTTGAAGACCTCCGGACAGCGAACACTGAAGCTTTCTTT	CSVEDLRTANTEAFF
TRBV12-3/TRBV12-4	.	TRBJ1-1	.	TGTGCCAGCAGTCCCCCTCGGGGGCTAAACACTGAAGCTTTCTTT	CASSPPRGLNTEAFF
TRBV4-1	many	TRBJ1-1	.	TGCGCCAGCAGCCATGACCGGGGGGCTTTCTTT	CASSHDRGAFF
TRBV18	few	TRBJ1-3	TRBD1	TGTGTCAGCTCACCACTGGGACAGGGTCCTGGAAACACCATATATTTT	CVSSPLGQGPGNTIYF
TRBV6-1	few	TRBJ1-2	TRBD1	TGTGCCAGCAGTGCTGGGACAGGGGGTCTCAACTATGGCTACACCTTC	CASSAGTGGLNYGYTF
TRBV7-9	few	TRBJ2-3	TRBD2	TGTGCCAGCAGCTTACTAGCGGGGGCCGGGGGTACGCAGTATTTT	CASSLLAGAGGTQYF
TRBV5-5	.	TRBJ2-5	.	TGTGCCAGCAGCCGCGACCGTAGAGCCCAAGAGACCCAGTACTTC	CASSRDRRAQETQYF
TRBV5-5	many	TRBJ2-7	TRBD1	TGTGCCAGCAGCGGTTGGGACAGCTACGAGCAGTACTTC	CASSGWDSYEQYF